This T cell receptor beta chain was recorded in a study of beta chain features in type 1 diabetes. Study context: In age, gender and cell yields, patients were similar to healthy donors.

A heparinised blood draw that averaged around 100 mL was obtained once from each donor. It was via CD45RO/CCR7/CD25/CD127/CD95/CD27 that CD4+ naive, central memory, regulatory and stem cell-like memory cells were sorted. Study-wide points: In every one of the four CD4+ subsets, TCRB CDR3s were moderately but significantly shorter in Type 1 diabetes patients. It was among patients, rather than healthy donors, that naive, central memory and Treg TCRB repertoires appeared more similar.

The trim removed 4 bases at V and 0 bases at J, leaving 15 bases unmatched. This CDR3 has 20 amino acids. Germline CDR1 and CDR2: LGHNA and YNFKEQ. Comment on this clone: Its antigen is as yet unknown.

Reverse transcribing all isolated RNA meant expressed TCRB transcripts were sequenced. Profiled with immunoSEQ multiplex PCR; TCRdb holds only in-frame clones, not every one. The sample includes around 130,000 clones, around 17% of them seen just once. This sequence joins TRBV4-2 and TRBJ2-1; 10 nucleotides line up with TRBD2. Sequencing was performed on central memory CD4+ T cells from blood. The sequence was obtained from a man aged 25 to 40 with type 1 diabetes. The CDR3 DNA follows: TGTGCCAGCAGCCCGACGGGGGCTAGCGGGGGCTCAAGCTCCTACAATGAGCAGTTCTTC. Its protein is CASSPTGASGGSSSYNEQFF.